The 27 T cell receptor beta chains listed next were all sequenced from one sample in a study of T cell changes during pregnancy in multiple sclerosis. This table comes from immunoSEQ multiplex PCR, and its TCRdb copy is limited to in-frame clones, with some not included. The profile shows around 60,000 clones, about 90% of them singletons. This specimen consisted of CD4+ T cells from peripheral blood mononuclear cells, obtained after pregnancy. These receptors all stem from a female donor in good health, enrolled as a control in a pregnancy study.

The chain is built from TRBV30 and TRBJ1-1; 8 bases line up with TRBD1. The CDR3 loop spans 14 amino acids. V gave up 0 bases and J gave up 10 bases; unmatched junction bases: 10. Germline V gene sequence: CDR1 GTSNPN, CDR2 SVGIG (reference sequence). Here the CDR3 DNA reads TGTGCCTGGAGTGTACTAGGACAGGGCGTCGTAGCTTTCTTT. Protein: CAWSVLGQGVVAFF. The whole variable domain, filled in from reference TRBV30 and TRBJ1-1, reads SQTIHQWPATLVQPVGSPLSLECTVEGTSNPNLYWYRQAAGRGLQLLFYSVGIGQISSEVPQNLSASRPQDRQFILSSKKLLLSDSGFYLCAWSVLGQGVVAFFGQGTRLTVV.

The chain is built from TRBV6-6 and TRBJ1-2; D not certain. The CDR3 has 13 amino acids. V shed 8 bases and J shed 4 bases, with 14 bases lying between them. Germline CDR1 is MNHNY and CDR2 is SVGAGI (reference sequence). The CDR3 reads CASYAEGSYGYTF. The CDR3 DNA is TGTGCCAGCTATGCGGAGGGTAGCTATGGCTACACCTTC.

V gene TRBV11-2 combines with J gene TRBJ2-3, with a possible D match to TRBD2 (7 bases). CDR1 SGHAT and CDR2 FQNNGV come from the germline V gene. V shed 1 base and J shed 3 bases, with 11 bases lying between them. CDR3 length: 15 amino acids. CDR3 loop: CASSLGGGRTDTQYF. CDR3 DNA sequence: TGTGCCAGCAGCTTAGGGGGGGGCCGAACAGATACGCAGTATTTT.

As for this clone: Other DNA sequences in this sample translate to the same CDR3. The rearrangement joins TRBV19 to TRBJ1-1, with D possibly TRBD1 on 6 matching bases. Trimming took 6 bases from V and 1 from J, leaving 12 bases between them. Germline values: CDR1 LNHDA, CDR2 SQIVND (reference sequence). This CDR3 region has 14 residues. The CDR3 DNA sequence: TGTGCCAGTAGCCCAAGACAGGAGAACACTGAAGCTTTCTTT. Amino acid sequence: CASSPRQENTEAFF.

The chain has TRBV9 and TRBJ1-1; D gene uncertain. CDR1 is SGDLS, CDR2 YYNGEE, per germline. V was clipped by 3 bases and J by 6 bases, with 12 bases between them. The length of the CDR3 is 13 residues. For the CDR3, the DNA is TGTGCCAGCAGCGGAGCGGTAGGCTCTGAAGCTTTCTTT. This encodes CASSGAVGSEAFF.

This chain links TRBV6-5 with TRBJ1-1, with D perhaps matching TRBD1 (6 bases). The CDR3 has 16 residues. V was cut by 0 bases and J by 3 bases, with 14 bases left in between. Germline values: CDR1 MNHEY, CDR2 SVGAGI. CDR3 nucleotide sequence: TGTGCCAGCAGTTACTCGCAGGGGAGGGCGGACACTGAAGCTTTCTTT. As protein: CASSYSQGRADTEAFF.

The V call is TRBV30, the J call TRBJ1-2; tentative D call: TRBD1 (5 bases). Between the trimmed V and J ends, which lost 4 bases and 5 bases, there was a span of 8 bases. In germline, CDR1 is GTSNPN, CDR2 SVGIG (reference sequence). The CDR3 spans 11 residues. The CDR3 region is CAWTRVYGYTF. The CDR3 nucleotides are TGTGCCTGGACCAGGGTGTATGGCTACACCTTC.

The chain carries TRBV27 and TRBJ1-3; D call uncertain. Trimming removed 2 bases at V and 0 bases at J, with 8 bases between. The CDR3 length is 15 residues. Per germline, CDR1 MNHEY and CDR2 SMNVEV (reference sequence). The CDR3 protein is CASSLNLLSGNTIYF. The CDR3 DNA is TGTGCCAGCAGTTTAAACCTACTCTCTGGAAACACCATATATTTT.

The chain links TRBV4-3 to TRBJ1-1, with TRBD1 matching 7 bases. The CDR3 is 13 amino acids. The germline V gene has CDR1 LGHNA and CDR2 YSLEER. Unmatched junction bases numbered 9, after V lost 3 bases and J lost 11 bases. The CDR3 region is CASSQGRDRRAFF. The CDR3 bases are TGCGCCAGCAGCCAGGGACGGGACAGAAGGGCTTTCTTT.

This chain links TRBV5-6 with TRBJ2-6; the D gene is possibly TRBD2 (6 bases). Trimming pared 2 bases from V and 1 base from J, leaving 10 bases between. This CDR3 spans 16 amino acids. Per the germline V gene, CDR1 is SGHDT and CDR2 is YYEEEE. CDR3 in DNA: TGTGCCAGCAGCTTCCCCGGGGGATCTGGGGCCAACGTCCTGACTTTC. Translating gives CASSFPGGSGANVLTF.

This clone turned up a few times. The J gene is TRBJ1-5, the V gene TRBV10-3; 8 positions match TRBD1. The CDR3 covers 17 residues. The V segment lost 6 bases and the J segment 0 bases; nucleotides outside the gene matches: 10. Per the germline V gene, CDR1 is ENHRY and CDR2 is SYGVKD. The CDR3 nucleotides are TGTGCCATCAGGGCGGACAGGGCACGAGATAGCAATCAGCCCCAGCATTTT. It encodes CAIRADRARDSNQPQHF.

The genes are TRBV5-1 and TRBJ2-7, with TRBD1 identical over 9 bases. CDR3 length: 15 amino acids. In germline, CDR1 is SGHRS, CDR2 YFSETQ. The V gene end was trimmed by 0 bases and the J gene end by 6 bases; junction bases not matched to a gene: 7. The CDR3 region has the DNA TGCGCCAGCAGCTTGGGGGGGACAGGGTCAGCCGAGCAGTACTTC. Protein sequence: CASSLGGTGSAEQYF. Looking up the rest from reference TRBV5-1 and TRBJ2-7 gives the full variable domain: KAGVTQTPRYLIKTRGQQVTLSCSPISGHRSVSWYQQTPGQGLQFLFEYFSETQRNKGNFPGRFSGRQFSNSRSEMNVSTLELGDSALYLCASSLGGTGSAEQYFGPGTRLTVT.

The CDR3 sequence is CASSVDASYNSPLHF. CDR3 in DNA: TGTGCCAGCAGCGTAGATGCGTCCTATAATTCACCCCTCCACTTT. This sequence joins TRBV9 and TRBJ1-6, with no clear D. Germline V gene data show CDR1 as SGDLS and CDR2 as YYNGEE. The CDR3 loop spans 15 amino acids. V lost 0 bases to trimming and J lost 1 base, with 5 bases between them.

The rearrangement joins TRBV10-3 to TRBJ1-1; 8 positions match TRBD1. The germline V gene encodes CDR1 ENHRY and CDR2 SYGVKD. Unmatched junction bases numbered 11, after V lost 10 bases and J lost 4 bases. CDR3 length equals 14 residues. In DNA form, the CDR3 reads TGTGCCACCGCCCAGGGGGCGCGAGGCACTGAAGCTTTCTTT. It translates to CATAQGARGTEAFF.

This clone occurred a few times. CDR3 loop: CASSVDPRGHNSPLHF. The CDR3 DNA follows: TGTGCCAGCAGCGTAGATCCGCGGGGGCATAATTCACCCCTCCACTTT. The chain is built from TRBV9 and TRBJ1-6; possibly TRBD1 for D (6 bases). The CDR3 is made up of 16 amino acids. V shed 0 bases and J shed 5 bases, with 12 bases lying between them. Germline loops: CDR1 SGDLS, CDR2 YYNGEE.

J is TRBJ2-1 and V is TRBV15; D call uncertain. The V gene's germline CDR1 is LNHNV and CDR2 YYDKDF (reference sequence). V was cut by 1 base and J by 6 bases, with 7 bases left in between. The CDR3 totals 13 residues. The chain's CDR3 is CATSRVSGNEQFF. Written as DNA, the CDR3 is TGTGCCACCAGCAGAGTGTCGGGCAATGAGCAGTTCTTC.

This sequence joins TRBV4-3 and TRBJ2-1; D gene ambiguous. CDR3 length: 13 amino acids. V was cut by 3 bases and J by 4 bases, with 7 bases left in between. Germline V lookup: CDR1 LGHNA, CDR2 YSLEER. CDR3 sequence: CASSQGFYNEQFF. The CDR3, as DNA: TGCGCCAGCAGCCAGGGCTTTTACAATGAGCAGTTCTTC.

The V and J genes are TRBV6-5 and TRBJ2-1; 8 nucleotides agree with TRBD1. Trimming removed 2 bases from V and 2 bases from J; junction bases left unmatched: 2. Germline lookup yields CDR1 MNHEY and CDR2 SVGAGI. This CDR3 spans 15 amino acids. The CDR3, as DNA: TGTGCCAGCAGTTACGGGACAGGTCCCTACAATGAGCAGTTCTTC. It is translated as CASSYGTGPYNEQFF.

The chain recombines TRBV5-5 with TRBJ2-3; 8 positions match TRBD2. V shed 0 bases and J 2 bases; nucleotides not matched to a gene: 2. The CDR3 totals 15 residues. Germline V CDR1 and CDR2: SGHKS, YYEKEE (reference sequence). The CDR3 region is CASSLAGLDTDTQYF. DNA of the CDR3: TGTGCCAGCAGCTTGGCGGGACTAGACACAGATACGCAGTATTTT.

The rearrangement joins TRBV7-9 to TRBJ2-3; no clear D. This CDR3 contains 12 residues. The V gene lost 7 bases and the J gene lost 2 bases, with 7 bases spanning the gap. The V gene's germline CDR1 is SEHNR and CDR2 FQNEAQ (reference sequence). This CDR3 is CASTRSTDTQYF. CDR3 DNA sequence: TGTGCCAGCACCCGTTCCACAGATACGCAGTATTTT.

The chain recombines TRBV29-1 with TRBJ2-2; 8 nucleotides match TRBD1. V lost 7 bases to trimming and J lost 0 bases; unmatched junction nucleotides: 7. Germline V gives CDR1 SQVTM, CDR2 ANQGSEA. The CDR3 covers 15 residues. The CDR3 is CSGTGSASNTGELFF. The CDR3, as DNA: TGCAGCGGGACAGGGTCGGCTTCGAACACCGGGGAGCTGTTTTTT.

The chain employs TRBV10-3 and TRBJ2-1, with a weak D call TRBD2 (6 bases). Germline assignment: CDR1 ENHRY and CDR2 SYGVKD. V was cut by 6 bases and J by 4 bases, with 16 bases left in between. This CDR3 contains 15 residues. CDR3 residues: CAIREGFEGYNEQFF. DNA of the CDR3: TGTGCCATCAGGGAGGGGTTTGAGGGATACAATGAGCAGTTCTTC.

The J gene is TRBJ1-1, the V gene TRBV9, with 7 bases fitting TRBD1. J gave up 4 bases and V 0 bases, and 3 bases lay outside the gene matches. The CDR3 totals 14 residues. Germline assignment: CDR1 SGDLS and CDR2 YYNGEE. The CDR3 loop is CASSVGTGGTEAFF. The CDR3 DNA reads as TGTGCCAGCAGCGTAGGGACAGGTGGCACTGAAGCTTTCTTT.

This chain uses TRBV7-9 with TRBJ1-2; 12 bases map to TRBD1. This CDR3 has 15 residues. V shed 0 bases, J shed 7 bases, and the junction held 3 bases outside the gene matches. From germline, CDR1 is SEHNR and CDR2 FQNEAQ (reference sequence). The CDR3 region is CASSLAGTGGSGYTF. Here the CDR3 DNA reads TGTGCCAGCAGCTTAGCGGGGACAGGGGGCAGTGGCTACACCTTC.

The chain employs TRBV5-6 and TRBJ1-5, with TRBD1 matching over 10 bases. The J segment lost 2 bases and the V segment lost 0 bases, leaving 8 bases of the junction unmatched. The CDR3 contains 18 residues. The germline CDR1 and CDR2 sequences are SGHDT and YYEEEE. CDR3 residues: CASSLGKFGTGGNQPQHF. The CDR3 coding sequence is TGTGCCAGCAGCTTGGGCAAGTTTGGGACAGGGGGCAATCAGCCCCAGCATTTT.

The V gene is TRBV7-2, the J gene TRBJ1-2; D perhaps matches TRBD1 (6 bases). With 1 base removed from V and 2 bases from J, the gap between germline ends came to 17 bases. The CDR3 contains 17 residues. Germline values: CDR1 SGHTA, CDR2 FQGNSA. CDR3 sequence reads: CASSLEATGRTNYGYTF. In DNA form, the CDR3 reads TGTGCCAGCAGCTTAGAGGCTACAGGGCGTACCAACTATGGCTACACCTTC.

This chain joins TRBV11-2 and TRBJ2-1, with 9 bases aligning to TRBD2. The V segment lost 4 bases and the J segment 4 bases; nucleotides outside the gene matches: 17. The CDR3 runs to 19 residues. From germline, CDR1 is SGHAT and CDR2 FQNNGV. CDR3 amino acids: CASSSPSGAGGPTYNEQFF. Written as DNA, the CDR3 is TGTGCCAGCAGCTCCCCCTCCGGGGCGGGGGGGCCTACATACAATGAGCAGTTCTTC.